Listed below are T cell receptor beta chains from one sample, sequenced in a study of blood T cell repertoires in COVID-19. Profiled with immunoSEQ multiplex PCR; TCRdb holds only in-frame clones, not every one. The table lists about 400,000 clones, roughly 90% of them singletons. Sequencing was performed on PBMCs or T cells enriched from blood (not recorded which). The receptors shown here come from a woman in her thirties or forties with acute COVID-19. The CDR3 runs from the conserved cysteine through the conserved F or W. D genes are given only for firm matches. Clone size is given for some rows only: seen once, a few or many times, or a class if the clone is expanded.

j_call v_call d_call clone_size cdr3_nt cdr3_aa
TRBJ2-1 TRBV27 NA NA TGTGCCAGCAGTTTATTCCGGGTCGGTGAGCAGTTCTTC CASSLFRVGEQFF
TRBJ2-5 TRBV15 TRBD2 NA TGTGCCACCAGCAGAGGGACTAGCGGGGGAGGCAGGCGGGAGACCCAGTACTTC CATSRGTSGGGRRETQYF
TRBJ2-1 TRBV7-2 TRBD2 NA TGTGCCAGCAGGGCGACTAGCGGGGCCTACAATGAGCAGTTCTTC CASRATSGAYNEQFF
TRBJ1-3 TRBV11-2 NA NA TGTGCCAGCAGCAGTGGCGGTTCTGGAAACACCATATATTTT CASSSGGSGNTIYF
TRBJ1-2 TRBV3-1/TRBV3-2 TRBD1 NA TGTGCCAGCAGCCAAGTGCCAGGGGGCAATGGCTACACCTTC CASSQVPGGNGYTF
TRBJ1-1 TRBV4-2 TRBD1 NA TGTGCCAGCAGCCTGGCGGGGACAGGGGGCTTTGGCACTGAAGCTTTCTTT CASSLAGTGGFGTEAFF
TRBJ1-5 TRBV2 TRBD1 NA TGTGCCACCAGCACGGACAGGGGGTTCAATCAGCCCCAGCATTTT CATSTDRGFNQPQHF
TRBJ2-1 TRBV24-1 NA once TGTGCCACCAGTGAACTGGGGCGCAATGAGCAGTTCTTC CATSELGRNEQFF
TRBJ2-5 TRBV10-2 TRBD2 NA TGCGCCAGCAGTGGGACTAGCGGGGGGGCCGTTAGAGAGACCCAGTACTTC CASSGTSGGAVRETQYF
TRBJ1-2 TRBV4-1 NA NA TGCGCCAGCAGCCAAGATTTTGCGGTCCCCTATGGCTACACCTTC CASSQDFAVPYGYTF
TRBJ1-1 TRBV27 TRBD1 NA TGTGCCAGCAGTGTCAGGGGGACCAACACTGAAGCTTTCTTT CASSVRGTNTEAFF
TRBJ2-5 TRBV19 NA NA TGTGCCAGTAGTATGGATTGGGGGAGGGAGACCCAGTACTTC CASSMDWGRETQYF
TRBJ2-7 TRBV4-1 NA few TGCGCCAGCAGCCAGCACCGGGACATAACCTACGAGCAGTACTTC CASSQHRDITYEQYF
TRBJ1-6 TRBV15 NA NA TGTGCCACCAGCAGAGATCCATCAGGGAATAATTCACCCCTCCACTTT CATSRDPSGNNSPLHF
TRBJ2-4 TRBV18 TRBD1 NA TGTGCCAGCTCACAGGTCCTTGGACAGGGGGGAAACATTCAGTACTTC CASSQVLGQGGNIQYF
TRBJ1-2 TRBV6-5 TRBD1 few TGTGCCAGCAGTTCCAGGACAGGGGATTTTTATGGCTACACCTTC CASSSRTGDFYGYTF
TRBJ1-3 TRBV30 NA NA TGTGCCTGGACCAGGTACTCTGGAAACACCATATATTTT CAWTRYSGNTIYF
TRBJ2-3 TRBV9 NA NA TGTGCCAGCAGCGTAGGGGCAACAGGGAATGGAGATACGCAGTATTTT CASSVGATGNGDTQYF